Below, 20 T cell receptor beta chains from the same sample are listed, as sequenced in a study of T cells after yellow fever vaccination. In TCRdb, the 5' RACE reads were re-called with MiXCR into one record per CDR3 protein. The table has fewer than 450,000 distinct CDR3 sequences, around 10% seen once; the top ten hold roughly a sixth. The sample consisted of PBMCs, taken on the day of the first yellow fever vaccination. Receptors were obtained from a man aged 18 to 29 who received the YFV17D yellow fever vaccine.

This clonotype showed up just a few times. The gene calls are TRBV4-3 and TRBJ1-1, with D unclear. CDR1 and CDR2 from the germline V gene are LGHNA and YSLEER. The CDR3 contains 15 residues. The ends were cut back, 2 bases at V and 3 bases at J, with 13 bases in the middle. The CDR3 loop is CASSQISLGHTEAFF. The CDR3 coding sequence is TGCGCCAGCAGCCAAATCTCTCTGGGTCACACTGAAGCTTTCTTT.

The chain couples TRBV7-2 to TRBJ2-5; D gene unclear. The CDR3 loop spans 15 amino acids. V lost 6 bases and J 5 bases, leaving 19 bases between the germline ends. Germline CDR1 and CDR2: SGHTA and FQGNSA. DNA of the CDR3: TGTGCCAGCAGACCACGTTCGGGCGTGGCCGAGACCCAGTACTTC. Protein product: CASRPRSGVAETQYF.

This clonotype appeared a few times. The genes are TRBV5-1 and TRBJ1-1; TRBD1 matches 7 bases. The V and J ends lost 6 bases and 3 bases, in that order; junction bases with no gene match: 8. Germline V lookup: CDR1 SGHRS, CDR2 YFSETQ. There are 14 residues in the CDR3. The CDR3 DNA is TGCGCCAGCAAGGTTCAGGGGGTGGACACTGAAGCTTTCTTT. It translates to CASKVQGVDTEAFF.

The chain uses TRBV7-2 and TRBJ2-2; TRBD2 aligns across 7 bases. Unmatched junction bases numbered 5, after V lost 0 bases and J lost 4 bases. The CDR3 has 16 residues. Germline V CDR1 and CDR2: SGHTA, FQGNSA. CDR3 protein: CASSLAAGGTTGELFF. CDR3 DNA sequence: TGTGCCAGCAGCTTAGCGGCCGGGGGGACCACCGGGGAGCTGTTTTTT.

Only a few counts were recorded for this clonotype. The chain has TRBV4-3 and TRBJ2-7, with D maybe TRBD2 (6 bases). In germline, CDR1 is LGHNA, CDR2 YSLEER. V lost 4 bases and J lost 3, with 22 bases in between. The CDR3 extends over 17 amino acids. In DNA form, the CDR3 reads TGCGCCAGCAGCCCCCGCCTCGGGCTAGCGTATCGCTACGAGCAGTACTTC. Translating it yields CASSPRLGLAYRYEQYF.

This clonotype was picked up a small number of times. The V and J genes are TRBV20-1 and TRBJ2-1, with D hard to call. The CDR3 extends over 11 amino acids. The germline V gene has CDR1 DFQATT and CDR2 SNEGSKA (reference sequence). V was shortened by 3 bases and J by 7 bases, with 7 bases between the two germline ends. The CDR3 DNA reads TGCAGTGCTAGGGGCCAGAATGAGCAGTTCTTC. This codes for CSARGQNEQFF.

This clonotype has a handful of counts. The chain is built from TRBV5-4 and TRBJ2-5; D is ambiguous. Germline loops: CDR1 SGHNT, CDR2 YYREEE (reference sequence). This CDR3 is built from 15 residues. V lost 1 base and J 0 bases, leaving 10 bases between the germline ends. The CDR3 coding sequence is TGTGCCAGCAGCTTGACTGCTGCGTACCAAGAGACCCAGTACTTC. Translation: CASSLTAAYQETQYF.

V is TRBV30 and J is TRBJ1-5; D is uncertain. The CDR3 extends over 13 amino acids. V dropped 1 base and J dropped 6 bases, with 10 bases sitting between them. Per the germline V gene, CDR1 is GTSNPN and CDR2 is SVGIG (reference sequence). The CDR3 DNA sequence: TGTGCCTGGAGTGGCCAGGAGGCTCAGCCCCAGCATTTT. Residues: CAWSGQEAQPQHF. Using reference TRBV30 and TRBJ1-5 for the parts outside the CDR3, the full variable domain is SQTIHQWPATLVQPVGSPLSLECTVEGTSNPNLYWYRQAAGRGLQLLFYSVGIGQISSEVPQNLSASRPQDRQFILSSKKLLLSDSGFYLCAWSGQEAQPQHFGDGTRLSIL.

The chain has TRBV5-1 and TRBJ2-1; a weak D match, TRBD2 (6 bases). CDR3 size: 16 residues. Per the germline V gene, CDR1 is SGHRS and CDR2 is YFSETQ. Trimming took 2 bases from V and 3 from J, leaving 15 bases between them. The CDR3 sequence is CASSFLGLEGYNEQFF. The CDR3, as DNA: TGCGCCAGCAGCTTCCTCGGACTGGAGGGCTACAATGAGCAGTTCTTC.

The DNA for the CDR3 is TGTGCCAGCAGCTTGTCGGTAGCGGGGGGCCATACAGATACGCAGTATTTT. Translation: CASSLSVAGGHTDTQYF. J is TRBJ2-3 and V is TRBV5-4; 10 positions match TRBD2. The CDR3 has 17 amino acids. The germline gives CDR1 SGHNT, CDR2 YYREEE (reference sequence). V shed 1 base and J 3 bases; nucleotides not matched to a gene: 8.

V usage is TRBV7-2 and J usage is TRBJ1-2, with D tentatively TRBD1 (6 bases). The germline V gene has CDR1 SGHTA and CDR2 FQGNSA. The CDR3 contains 13 residues. The V gene lost 4 bases and the J gene lost 5 bases, with 11 bases spanning the gap. CDR3 sequence reads: CASSSRGEYGYTF. For the CDR3, the DNA is TGTGCCAGCAGCTCTAGGGGGGAGTATGGCTACACCTTC.

This rearrangement joins TRBV5-6 to TRBJ2-6; tentative D call: TRBD1 (6 bases). Germline CDR1 SGHDT, CDR2 YYEEEE. Between the trimmed V and J ends, which lost 4 bases and 0 bases, there was a span of 11 bases. The CDR3 has 16 amino acids. CDR3 loop: CASSLQGRSGANVLTF. DNA of the CDR3: TGTGCCAGCAGCCTGCAGGGGCGCTCTGGGGCCAACGTCCTGACTTTC.

This clonotype was seen a handful of times. J is TRBJ1-1 and V is TRBV4-3; D is undetermined. The CDR3 is 16 amino acids. Per germline, CDR1 LGHNA and CDR2 YSLEER. Trimming removed 0 bases at V and 0 bases at J, with 11 bases between. CDR3 in DNA: TGCGCCAGCAGCCAAGATCCCCCAGGCTTGAACACTGAAGCTTTCTTT. Protein sequence: CASSQDPPGLNTEAFF.

J is TRBJ2-5 and V is TRBV7-2; TRBD1 might be the D (5 bases). The V end lost 10 bases, the J end lost 4 bases, and 22 bases lay between the germline ends. CDR3 length: 15 amino acids. Germline V gene data show CDR1 as SGHTA and CDR2 as FQGNSA. The CDR3 sequence is CATRQKQGQAETQYF. As DNA, the CDR3 is TGTGCCACCAGGCAAAAGCAGGGCCAAGCAGAGACCCAGTACTTC. Together with reference TRBV7-2 and TRBJ2-5, the CDR3 gives the full variable domain: GAGVSQSPSNKVTEKGKDVELRCDPISGHTALYWYRQSLGQGLEFLIYFQGNSAPDKSGLPSDRFSAERTGGSVSTLTIQRTQQEDSAVYLCATRQKQGQAETQYFGPGTRLLVL.

In its sample, this clonotype was seen many times. The rearrangement joins TRBV4-3 to TRBJ1-2; D is undetermined. V lost 0 bases, J lost 3 bases, and 11 bases lay in between. Per germline, CDR1 LGHNA and CDR2 YSLEER. This CDR3 contains 15 residues. The CDR3 DNA is TGCGCCAGCAGCCAAGAGCGAGAGCTCTACTATGGCTACACCTTC. Translation gives CASSQERELYYGYTF.

This chain uses TRBV9 with TRBJ2-6; the D gene is possibly TRBD2 (6 bases). This CDR3 is 18 amino acids long. Trimming took 0 bases from V and 4 from J, leaving 17 bases between them. CDR1 is SGDLS, CDR2 YYNGEE, per germline. The DNA for the CDR3 is TGTGCCAGCAGCGTAGGCGGGAAGCGTGGTGCGGGGGCCAACGTCCTGACTTTC. Translating it yields CASSVGGKRGAGANVLTF.

The chain combines TRBV5-5 with TRBJ2-5; 10 bases agree with TRBD1. Germline V gene data show CDR1 as SGHKS and CDR2 as YYEKEE (reference sequence). The CDR3 loop spans 15 amino acids. The ends lost 0 bases at V and 5 bases at J; junction bases unmatched: 4. CDR3 in amino acids: CASSLGQGAQETQYF. CDR3 DNA sequence: TGTGCCAGCAGCTTGGGACAGGGGGCACAGGAGACCCAGTACTTC.

The CDR3 coding sequence is TGCGCCAGCAGCTTCGGGGACAATAACTATGGCTACACCTTC. Encoded protein: CASSFGDNNYGYTF. The V and J genes are TRBV5-1 and TRBJ1-2, with D perhaps TRBD1 (6 bases). CDR3 size: 14 residues. With 2 bases removed from V and 1 base from J, the gap between germline ends came to 9 bases. The germline gives CDR1 SGHRS, CDR2 YFSETQ.

A few counts support this clonotype. The chain has TRBV19 and TRBJ1-2, with 9 bases aligning to TRBD1. CDR3 size: 18 residues. Germline V CDR1 and CDR2: LNHDA, SQIVND (reference sequence). V dropped 5 bases and J dropped 3; count of bases not matched to a gene: 16. CDR3 DNA sequence: TGTGCCAGTAGTCATCAGTTTGGGACAGGGCGCGGAGACTATGGCTACACCTTC. Its protein is CASSHQFGTGRGDYGYTF. The variable domain in full, with the rest retrieved from reference TRBV19 and TRBJ1-2, is DGGITQSPKYLFRKEGQNVTLSCEQNLNHDAMYWYRQDPGQGLRLIYYSQIVNDFQKGDIAEGYSVSREKKESFPLTVTSAQKNPTAFYLCASSHQFGTGRGDYGYTFGSGTRLTVV.

V usage is TRBV12-3 or TRBV12-4 and J usage is TRBJ2-5; D remains ambiguous. V was clipped by 3 bases and J by 2 bases, with 10 bases between them. The CDR3 totals 14 residues. In DNA form, the CDR3 reads TGTGCCAGCAGTTTTATGAACCAACAAGAGACCCAGTACTTC. This sequence encodes CASSFMNQQETQYF.